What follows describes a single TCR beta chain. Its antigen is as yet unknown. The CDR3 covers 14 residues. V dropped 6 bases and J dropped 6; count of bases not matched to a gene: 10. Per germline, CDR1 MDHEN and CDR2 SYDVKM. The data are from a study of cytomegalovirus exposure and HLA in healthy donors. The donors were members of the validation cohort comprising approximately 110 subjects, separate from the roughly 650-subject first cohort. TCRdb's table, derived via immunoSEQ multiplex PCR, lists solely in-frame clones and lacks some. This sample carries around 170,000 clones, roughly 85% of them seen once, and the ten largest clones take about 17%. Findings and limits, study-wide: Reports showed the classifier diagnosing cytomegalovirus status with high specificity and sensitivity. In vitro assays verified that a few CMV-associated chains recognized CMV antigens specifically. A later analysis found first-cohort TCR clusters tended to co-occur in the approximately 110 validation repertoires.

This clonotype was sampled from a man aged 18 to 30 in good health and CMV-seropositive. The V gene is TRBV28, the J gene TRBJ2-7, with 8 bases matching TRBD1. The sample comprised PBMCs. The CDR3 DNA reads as TGTGCCAGCAGCACCGGGACAGGTAAATCCGAGCAGTACTTC. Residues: CASSTGTGKSEQYF.